Below, 2 T cell receptor beta chains from the same sample are listed, as sequenced in a study of cytomegalovirus exposure and HLA in healthy donors. 60 Vbeta and 13 Jbeta primers were used in PCR. Only in-frame clones appear in the TCRdb table, and some are missing; sequencing was by immunoSEQ multiplex PCR. This sample's table has 80,000 or so clones. What was sequenced was PBMCs. The receptor source for this set is a man aged 50-59 years in good health and CMV-seropositive.

V gene TRBV6-5 combines with J gene TRBJ1-1; 7 bases are a match to TRBD1. Trimming removed 6 bases from V and 8 bases from J; junction bases left unmatched: 3. Germline assignment: CDR1 MNHEY and CDR2 SVGAGI. This CDR3 has 11 amino acids. The chain's CDR3 is CASREQGEAFF. Here the CDR3 DNA reads TGTGCCAGCAGGGAACAGGGGGAAGCTTTCTTT.

The chain joins TRBV5-1 to TRBJ2-7; 12 bases are a match to TRBD1. The trim removed 4 bases at V and 2 bases at J, leaving 4 bases unmatched. The CDR3 runs 15 residues. Germline V CDR1 and CDR2: SGHRS, YFSETQ. Here the CDR3 reads CASSEGTGGAYEQYV. For the CDR3, the DNA is TGCGCCAGCAGCGAAGGGACAGGGGGCGCCTACGAGCAGTACGTC.